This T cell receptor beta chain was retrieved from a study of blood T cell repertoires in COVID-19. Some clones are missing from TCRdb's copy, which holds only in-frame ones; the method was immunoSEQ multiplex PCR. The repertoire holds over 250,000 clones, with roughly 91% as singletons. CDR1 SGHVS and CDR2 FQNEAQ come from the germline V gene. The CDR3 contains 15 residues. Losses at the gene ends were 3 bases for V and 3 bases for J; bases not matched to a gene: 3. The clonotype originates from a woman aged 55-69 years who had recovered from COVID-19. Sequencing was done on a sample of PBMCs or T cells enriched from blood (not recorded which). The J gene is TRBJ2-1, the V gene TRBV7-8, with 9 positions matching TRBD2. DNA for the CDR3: TGTGCCAGCAGCTTCTCTAGCGGGAACTACAATGAGCAGTTCTTC. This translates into CASSFSSGNYNEQFF.